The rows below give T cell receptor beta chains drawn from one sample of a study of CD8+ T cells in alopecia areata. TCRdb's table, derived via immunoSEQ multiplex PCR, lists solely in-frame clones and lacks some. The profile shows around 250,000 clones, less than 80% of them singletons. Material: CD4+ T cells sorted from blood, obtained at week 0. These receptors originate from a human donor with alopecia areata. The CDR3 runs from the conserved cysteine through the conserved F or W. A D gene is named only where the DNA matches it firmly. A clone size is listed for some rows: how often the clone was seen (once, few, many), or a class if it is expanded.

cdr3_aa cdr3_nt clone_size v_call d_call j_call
CASSSTGEQYF TGTGCCAGCAGTTCTACAGGGGAGCAGTACTTC . TRBV27 . TRBJ2-7
CSATTTGEAFF TGCAGCGCAACTACTACAGGGGAAGCTTTCTTT . TRBV29-1 . TRBJ1-1
CASSEGTSGSPLHF TGTGCCAGCAGCGAAGGGACCTCAGGTTCACCCCTCCACTTT few TRBV7-9 . TRBJ1-6
CASSLNRGWDTEAFF TGCGCCAGCAGCCTGAACAGGGGATGGGACACTGAAGCTTTCTTT few TRBV4-3 TRBD1 TRBJ1-1
CAWSPSSGKKQFF TGTGCCTGGAGTCCTTCCTCCGGCAAAAAGCAGTTCTTC . TRBV30 . TRBJ2-1
CASSLEGAGANVLTF TGTGCCAGCAGCTTGGAGGGGGCAGGGGCCAACGTCCTGACTTTC . TRBV7-9 . TRBJ2-6
CASSPGTGPPEQYF TGCGCCAGCAGCCCCGGGACAGGTCCACCCGAGCAGTACTTC . TRBV5-1 TRBD1 TRBJ2-7
CASSTQGRGSTEAFF TGTGCCAGCAGCACACAAGGGAGGGGGAGCACTGAAGCTTTCTTT . TRBV7-2 . TRBJ1-1
CASSSWYEQYF TGTGCCAGCAGCTCTTGGTACGAGCAGTACTTC . TRBV25-1 . TRBJ2-7
CAWSLTMGANTEAFF TGTGCCTGGAGCCTAACGATGGGTGCTAACACTGAAGCTTTCTTT few TRBV30 . TRBJ1-1
CASSQQGTYGYTF TGCGCCAGCAGCCAACAGGGCACCTATGGCTACACCTTC few TRBV4-1 . TRBJ1-2
CASTRQGAIAGANVLTF TGTGCCAGCACCCGACAGGGGGCAATAGCTGGGGCCAACGTCCTGACTTTC once TRBV11-2 TRBD1 TRBJ2-6
CAWTGGGSPLHF TGTGCCTGGACAGGGGGCGGTTCACCCCTCCACTTT . TRBV30 TRBD1 TRBJ1-6
CASSEQGAGETQYF TGTGCCAGCAGTGAACAAGGGGCGGGGGAGACCCAGTACTTC . TRBV2 . TRBJ2-5
CAWRTGLTYGYTF TGTGCCTGGCGGACAGGGCTGACCTATGGCTACACCTTC . TRBV30 TRBD1 TRBJ1-2
CSVGQGVTYEQYF TGCAGCGTGGGGCAGGGGGTAACCTACGAGCAGTACTTC . TRBV29-1 TRBD1 TRBJ2-7
CASIPRGAYEQYF TGTGCCAGCATTCCCCGGGGCGCCTACGAGCAGTACTTC . TRBV6-1 . TRBJ2-7
CASSEQAATNEKLFF TGTGCCAGCAGTGAGCAGGCTGCAACTAATGAAAAACTGTTTTTT . TRBV6-1 . TRBJ1-4
CAFRGTETQYF TGTGCCTTCAGGGGGACGGAGACCCAGTACTTC once TRBV30 TRBD1 TRBJ2-5
CASSPRQGSGNTIYF TGTGCCAGCAGCCCTAGACAGGGCTCAGGAAACACCATATATTTT . TRBV9 TRBD1 TRBJ1-3